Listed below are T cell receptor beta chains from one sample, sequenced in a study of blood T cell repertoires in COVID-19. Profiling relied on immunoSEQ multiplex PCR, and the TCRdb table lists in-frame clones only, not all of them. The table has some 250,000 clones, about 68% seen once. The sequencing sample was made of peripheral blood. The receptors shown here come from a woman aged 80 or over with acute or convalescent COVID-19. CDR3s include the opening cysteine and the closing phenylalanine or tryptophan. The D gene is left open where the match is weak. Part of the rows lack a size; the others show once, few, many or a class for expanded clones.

CDR3: CASSLVTGSRVAFF
DNA: TGTGCCAGCAGCTTAGTGACAGGGTCCCGGGTGGCTTTCTTT
size: -
V: TRBV11-3
J: TRBJ1-1
D: TRBD1

CDR3: CSVGRVRGTEEKLFF
DNA: TGCAGCGTTGGGAGAGTAAGGGGAACGGAGGAAAAACTGTTTTTT
size: -
V: TRBV29-1
J: TRBJ1-4
D: -

CDR3: CASTEEGWEKLFF
DNA: TGTGCCAGCACCGAGGAGGGGTGGGAAAAACTGTTTTTT
size: -
V: TRBV2
J: TRBJ1-4
D: -

CDR3: CASSPTGGGGNTIYF
DNA: TGTGCCAGCAGCCCAACAGGGGGCGGTGGAAACACCATATATTTT
size: once
V: TRBV13
J: TRBJ1-3
D: TRBD1

CDR3: CASSQRDRVHEQYF
DNA: TGCGCCAGCAGTCAACGGGACAGGGTCCACGAGCAGTACTTC
size: -
V: TRBV23-1
J: TRBJ2-7
D: TRBD1

CDR3: CASSLMDRGQGEQFF
DNA: TGTGCCAGCAGCTTAATGGACAGGGGACAGGGTGAGCAGTTCTTC
size: -
V: TRBV7-7
J: TRBJ2-1
D: TRBD1

CDR3: CASEGVAGAQHF
DNA: TGTGCCAGTGAAGGGGTTGCGGGGGCCCAGCATTTT
size: -
V: TRBV2
J: TRBJ1-5
D: -

CDR3: CASSFWQGSTGELFF
DNA: TGTGCCAGCAGCTTCTGGCAGGGCAGCACCGGGGAGCTGTTTTTT
size: few
V: TRBV11-2
J: TRBJ2-2
D: -

CDR3: CASSEVLGRGDTIYF
DNA: TGTGCCAGCAGTGAGGTCCTAGGGAGGGGAGACACCATATATTTT
size: -
V: TRBV6-1
J: TRBJ1-3
D: -

CDR3: CASSLGFGRAHTEAFF
DNA: TGCGCCAGCAGCTTGGGGTTCGGCAGGGCTCACACTGAAGCTTTCTTT
size: -
V: TRBV5-1
J: TRBJ1-1
D: -

CDR3: CASSIGMTNEQFF
DNA: TGTGCCAGTAGTATCGGTATGACAAATGAGCAGTTCTTC
size: few
V: TRBV19
J: TRBJ2-1
D: -

CDR3: CASRGSGEGPWGQYF
DNA: TGTGCCAGCAGAGGGTCGGGAGAGGGGCCCTGGGGGCAGTATTTT
size: few
V: TRBV27
J: TRBJ2-3
D: -

CDR3: CASSLASLPGANVLTF
DNA: TGTGCCAGCAGCTTAGCATCACTCCCTGGGGCCAACGTCCTGACTTTC
size: -
V: TRBV7-9
J: TRBJ2-6
D: -

CDR3: CASSYDRANTEAFF
DNA: TGTGCCAGCAGTTACGACAGGGCGAACACTGAAGCTTTCTTT
size: -
V: TRBV6-5
J: TRBJ1-1
D: TRBD1